This T cell receptor beta chain appears in the sequencing data of a study of T cells in Graves' hyperthyroidism and ophthalmopathy. This clonotype was seen many times. As yet, its antigen is unknown. Researchers amplified the TCR beta CDR3 regions from RNA transcripts. First-round RT-PCR with HTBI primers amplified the TCR CDR3 region. Each CDR3 protein gets one entry after TCRdb re-called the multiplex PCR reads with MiXCR. This table has roughly 650,000 distinct CDR3 sequences, more than 15% appearing once. This CDR3 contains 12 residues. V gave up 7 bases and J gave up 5 bases, with 9 bases separating them. Germline lookup yields CDR1 SNHLY and CDR2 FYNNEI. PBMCs were sourced from roughly 9.7 ml fresh peripheral blood. Study findings and constraints: Blood also carried most thyroid clonotypes expanded above 0.001.

This receptor was taken from a woman between 40 and 50 years old with Graves' ophthalmopathy. This sequence joins TRBV2 and TRBJ2-1; TRBD1 is a possible D gene (6 bases). The source material was blood. DNA of the CDR3: TGTGCCAGCATGGACAGACACAATGAGCAGTTCTTC. This translates into CASMDRHNEQFF.